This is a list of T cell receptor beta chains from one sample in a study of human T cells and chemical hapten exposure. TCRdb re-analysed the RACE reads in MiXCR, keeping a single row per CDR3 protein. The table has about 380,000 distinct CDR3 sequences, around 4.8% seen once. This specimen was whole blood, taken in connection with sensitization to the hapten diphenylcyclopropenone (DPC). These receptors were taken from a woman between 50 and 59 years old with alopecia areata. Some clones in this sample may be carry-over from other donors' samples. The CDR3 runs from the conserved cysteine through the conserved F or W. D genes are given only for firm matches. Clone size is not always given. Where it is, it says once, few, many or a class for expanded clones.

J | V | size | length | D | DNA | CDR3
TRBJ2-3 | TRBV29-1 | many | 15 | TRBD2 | TGCAGCGTCAGCGGGAGGCCCGGCATTACAGATACGCAGTATTTT | CSVSGRPGITDTQYF
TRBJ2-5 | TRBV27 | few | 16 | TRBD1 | TGTGCCAGCAGTTCCCTACTACAGGGGGCAGGAGAGACCCAGTACTTC | CASSSLLQGAGETQYF
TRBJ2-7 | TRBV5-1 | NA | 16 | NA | TGCGCCAGCAGCCCTGAAACAGGAGAGCCCTCCTACGAGCAGTACTTC | CASSPETGEPSYEQYF
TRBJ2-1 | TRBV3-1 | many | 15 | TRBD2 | TGTGCCAGCAGCCAACTAGCGGGAGTTCACAATGAGCAGTTCTTC | CASSQLAGVHNEQFF
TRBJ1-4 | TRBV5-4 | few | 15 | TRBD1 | TGTGCCACCCGGGACAGGGGCGCAACTAATGAAAAACTGTTTTTT | CATRDRGATNEKLFF
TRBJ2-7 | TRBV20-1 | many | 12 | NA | TGCAGTGCTCGGAGGGGATCCTACGAGCAGTACTTC | CSARRGSYEQYF
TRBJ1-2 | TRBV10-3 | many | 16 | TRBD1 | TGTGCCATCAGTGAGTCCAGAGACAGGGAAGGTAGTGGCTACACCTTC | CAISESRDREGSGYTF
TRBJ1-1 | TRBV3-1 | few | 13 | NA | TGTGCCAGCAGCCAGGGGGGGTCCGGTGGAGCTTTCTTT | CASSQGGSGGAFF
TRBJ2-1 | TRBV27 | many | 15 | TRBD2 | TGTGCCAGCAGTCCCCTGACTAGCGTTAGGATTGAGCAGTTCTTC | CASSPLTSVRIEQFF
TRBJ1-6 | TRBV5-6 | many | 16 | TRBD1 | TGTGCCAGCAGCGGGGGACAGGGGCTAAGGAATTCACCCCTCCACTTT | CASSGGQGLRNSPLHF